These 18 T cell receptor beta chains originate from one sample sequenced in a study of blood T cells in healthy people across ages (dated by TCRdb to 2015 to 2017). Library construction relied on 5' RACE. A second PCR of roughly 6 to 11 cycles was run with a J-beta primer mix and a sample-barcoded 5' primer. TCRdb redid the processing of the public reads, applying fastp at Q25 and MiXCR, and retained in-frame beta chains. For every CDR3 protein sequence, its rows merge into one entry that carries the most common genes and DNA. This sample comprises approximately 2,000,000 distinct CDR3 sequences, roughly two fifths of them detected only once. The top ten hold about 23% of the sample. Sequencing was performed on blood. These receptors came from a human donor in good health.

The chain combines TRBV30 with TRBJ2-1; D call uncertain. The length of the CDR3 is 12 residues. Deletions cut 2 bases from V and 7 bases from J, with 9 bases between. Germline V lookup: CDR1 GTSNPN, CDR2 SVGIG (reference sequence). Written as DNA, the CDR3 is TGTGCCTGGAGTAAACAGACAAATGAGCAGTTCTTC. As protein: CAWSKQTNEQFF. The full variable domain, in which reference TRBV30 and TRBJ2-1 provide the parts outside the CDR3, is SQTIHQWPATLVQPVGSPLSLECTVEGTSNPNLYWYRQAAGRGLQLLFYSVGIGQISSEVPQNLSASRPQDRQFILSSKKLLLSDSGFYLCAWSKQTNEQFFGPGTRLTVL.

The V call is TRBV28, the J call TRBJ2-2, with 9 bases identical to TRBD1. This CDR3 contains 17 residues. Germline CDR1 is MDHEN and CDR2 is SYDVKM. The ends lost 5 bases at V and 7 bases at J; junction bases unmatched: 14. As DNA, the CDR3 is TGTGCCAGCAGTCTTTTTCCGGGGACAGGGATCATCGGGGAGCTGTTTTTT. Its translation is CASSLFPGTGIIGELFF.

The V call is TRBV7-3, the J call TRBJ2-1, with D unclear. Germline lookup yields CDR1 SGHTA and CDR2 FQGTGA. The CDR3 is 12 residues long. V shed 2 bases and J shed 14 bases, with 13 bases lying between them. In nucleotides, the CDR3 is TGTGCCAGCAGCTTAGGTGGCAGTCCGGAGTTCTTC. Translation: CASSLGGSPEFF.

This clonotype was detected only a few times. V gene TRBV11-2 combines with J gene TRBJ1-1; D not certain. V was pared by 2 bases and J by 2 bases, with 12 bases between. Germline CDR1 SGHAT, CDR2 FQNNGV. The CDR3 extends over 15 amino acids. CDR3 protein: CASSLRPRSNTEAFF. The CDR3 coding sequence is TGTGCCAGCAGCTTACGTCCCCGGAGTAACACTGAAGCTTTCTTT.

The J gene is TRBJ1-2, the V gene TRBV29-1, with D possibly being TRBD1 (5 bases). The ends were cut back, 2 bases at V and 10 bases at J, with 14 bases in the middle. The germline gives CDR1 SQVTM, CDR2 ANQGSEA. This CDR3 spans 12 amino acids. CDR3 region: CSVERDLRDYTF. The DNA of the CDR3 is TGCAGCGTTGAACGGGACCTTAGAGACTACACCTTC.

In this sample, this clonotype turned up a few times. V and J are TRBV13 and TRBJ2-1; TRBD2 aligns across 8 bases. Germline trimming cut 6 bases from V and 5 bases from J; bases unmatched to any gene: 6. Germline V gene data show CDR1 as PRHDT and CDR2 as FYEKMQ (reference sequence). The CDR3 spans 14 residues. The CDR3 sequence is CASRKLAVNNEQFF. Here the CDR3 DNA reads TGTGCCAGCAGGAAACTAGCGGTAAACAATGAGCAGTTCTTC.

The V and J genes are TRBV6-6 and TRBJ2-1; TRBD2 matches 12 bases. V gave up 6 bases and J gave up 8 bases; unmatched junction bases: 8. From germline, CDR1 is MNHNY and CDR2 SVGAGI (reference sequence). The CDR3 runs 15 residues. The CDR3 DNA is TGTGCCAGCAGCCCAACTAGCGGGGGGCCGTATGAGCAGTTCTTC. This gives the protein CASSPTSGGPYEQFF.

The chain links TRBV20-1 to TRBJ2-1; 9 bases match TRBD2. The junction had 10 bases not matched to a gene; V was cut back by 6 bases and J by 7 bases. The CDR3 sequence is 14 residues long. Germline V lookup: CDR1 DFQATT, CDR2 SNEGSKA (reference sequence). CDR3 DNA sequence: TGCAGTGCCGCCCTAGCGGGGCAAACGAATGAGCAGTTCTTC. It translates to CSAALAGQTNEQFF.

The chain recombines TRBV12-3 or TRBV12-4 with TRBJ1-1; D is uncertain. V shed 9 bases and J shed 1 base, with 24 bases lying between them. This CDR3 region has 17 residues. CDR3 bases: TGTGCCAGTAAGGCGGGCGAAGGTTACTCCCCGAACACTGAAGCTTTCTTT. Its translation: CASKAGEGYSPNTEAFF.

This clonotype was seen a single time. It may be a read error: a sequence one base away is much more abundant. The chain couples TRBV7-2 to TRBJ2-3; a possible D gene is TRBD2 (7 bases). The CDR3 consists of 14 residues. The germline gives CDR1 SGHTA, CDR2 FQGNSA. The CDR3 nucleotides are TGTGCCGGCAGCTTCCAGGGGAGGGCAGATACGCAGTATTTT. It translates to CAGSFQGRADTQYF.

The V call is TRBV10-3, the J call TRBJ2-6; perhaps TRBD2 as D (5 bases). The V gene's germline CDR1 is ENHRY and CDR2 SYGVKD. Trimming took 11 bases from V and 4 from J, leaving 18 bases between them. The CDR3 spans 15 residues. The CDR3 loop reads CAVGEGVVGANVLTF. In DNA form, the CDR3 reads TGTGCCGTCGGCGAGGGTGTAGTGGGGGCCAACGTCCTGACTTTC.

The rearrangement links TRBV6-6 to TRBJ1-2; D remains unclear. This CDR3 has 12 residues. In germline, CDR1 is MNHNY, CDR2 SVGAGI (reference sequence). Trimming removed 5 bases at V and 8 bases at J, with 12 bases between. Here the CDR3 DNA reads TGTGCCAGCAGTCCAGGTCTGAGGGGCTACACCTTC. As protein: CASSPGLRGYTF.

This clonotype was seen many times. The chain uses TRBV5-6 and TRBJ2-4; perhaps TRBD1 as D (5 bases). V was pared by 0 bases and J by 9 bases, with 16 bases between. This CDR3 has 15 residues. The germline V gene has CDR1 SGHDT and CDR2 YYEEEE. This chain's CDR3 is CASSLEAGRRGIQYF. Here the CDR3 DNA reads TGTGCCAGCAGCTTGGAAGCAGGGCGGCGAGGCATTCAGTACTTC.

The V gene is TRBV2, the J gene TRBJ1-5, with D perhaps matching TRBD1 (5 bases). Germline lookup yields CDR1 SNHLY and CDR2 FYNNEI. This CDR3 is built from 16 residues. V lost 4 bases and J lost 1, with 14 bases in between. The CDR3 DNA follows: TGTGCCAGCAGTGGAATCCCGGACATCAGCAATCAGCCCCAGCATTTT. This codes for CASSGIPDISNQPQHF.

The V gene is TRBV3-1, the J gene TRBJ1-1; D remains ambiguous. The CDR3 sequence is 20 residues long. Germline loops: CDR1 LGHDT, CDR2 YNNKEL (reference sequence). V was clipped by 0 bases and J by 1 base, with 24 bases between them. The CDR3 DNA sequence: TGTGCCAGCAGCCAAGAGACGGGTTATGCTATTGGACGTCGGAACACTGAAGCTTTCTTT. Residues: CASSQETGYAIGRRNTEAFF.

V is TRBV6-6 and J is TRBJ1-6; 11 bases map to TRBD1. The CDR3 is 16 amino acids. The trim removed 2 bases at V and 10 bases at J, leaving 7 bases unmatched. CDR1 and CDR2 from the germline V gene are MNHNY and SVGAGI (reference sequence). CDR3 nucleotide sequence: TGTGCCAGCAGTTACCCCACCGGGACAGGGGGATCACCCCTCCACTTT. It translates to CASSYPTGTGGSPLHF.

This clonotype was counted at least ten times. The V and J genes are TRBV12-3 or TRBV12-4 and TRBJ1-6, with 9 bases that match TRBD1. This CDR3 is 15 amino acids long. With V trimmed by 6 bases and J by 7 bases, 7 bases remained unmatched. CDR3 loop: CASRQDRGVNSPLHF. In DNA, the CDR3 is TGTGCCAGCAGACAGGACAGGGGAGTGAATTCACCCCTCCACTTT.

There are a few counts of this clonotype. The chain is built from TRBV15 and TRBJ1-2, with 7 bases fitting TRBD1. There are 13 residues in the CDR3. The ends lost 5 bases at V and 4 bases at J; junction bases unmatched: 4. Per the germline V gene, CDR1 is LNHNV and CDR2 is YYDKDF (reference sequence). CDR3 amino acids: CATSADRAYGYTF. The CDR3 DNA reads TGTGCCACCAGCGCTGACAGGGCCTATGGCTACACCTTC.